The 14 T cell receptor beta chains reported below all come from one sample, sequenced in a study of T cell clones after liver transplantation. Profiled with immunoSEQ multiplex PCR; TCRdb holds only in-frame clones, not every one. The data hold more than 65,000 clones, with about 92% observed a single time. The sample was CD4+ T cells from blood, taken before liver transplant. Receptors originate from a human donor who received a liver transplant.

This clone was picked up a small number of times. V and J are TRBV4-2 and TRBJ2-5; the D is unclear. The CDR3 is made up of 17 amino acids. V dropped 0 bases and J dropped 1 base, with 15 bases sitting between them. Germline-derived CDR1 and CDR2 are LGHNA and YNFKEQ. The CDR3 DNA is TGTGCCAGCAGCCAAGATGGGGATTGGCAGACCCAAGAGACCCAGTACTTC. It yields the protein CASSQDGDWQTQETQYF.

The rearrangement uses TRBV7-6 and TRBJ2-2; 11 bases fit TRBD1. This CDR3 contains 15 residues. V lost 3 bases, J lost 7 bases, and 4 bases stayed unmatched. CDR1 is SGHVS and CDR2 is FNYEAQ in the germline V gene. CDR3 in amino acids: CASSLGQGVNGELFF. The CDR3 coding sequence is TGTGCCAGCAGCTTGGGACAGGGGGTTAACGGGGAGCTGTTTTTT.

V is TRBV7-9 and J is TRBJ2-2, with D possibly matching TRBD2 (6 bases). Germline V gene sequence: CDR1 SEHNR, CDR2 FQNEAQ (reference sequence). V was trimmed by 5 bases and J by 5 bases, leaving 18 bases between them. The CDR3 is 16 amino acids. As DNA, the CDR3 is TGTGCCAGCAGCACCGCACTAGCCTCAGGGACCGGGGAGCTGTTTTTT. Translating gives CASSTALASGTGELFF.

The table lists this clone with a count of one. CDR3 nucleotide sequence: TGTGCCAGCAGTGAGCGGGTGGAGACCCAGTACTTC. Translated: CASSERVETQYF. The chain carries TRBV2 and TRBJ2-5, with a possible D match to TRBD2 (5 bases). The CDR3 is 12 amino acids. Germline CDR1 and CDR2: SNHLY and FYNNEI. Trimming removed 3 bases from V and 5 bases from J, with 7 bases in between.

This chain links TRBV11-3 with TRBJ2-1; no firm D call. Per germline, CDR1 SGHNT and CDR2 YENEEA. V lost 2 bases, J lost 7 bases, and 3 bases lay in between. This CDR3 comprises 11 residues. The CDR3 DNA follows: TGTGCCAGCAGCTTAATGAATGAGCAGTTCTTC. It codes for CASSLMNEQFF. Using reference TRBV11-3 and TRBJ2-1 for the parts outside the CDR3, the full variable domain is EAGVVQSPRYKIIEKKQPVAFWCNPISGHNTLYWYLQNLGQGPELLIRYENEEAVDDSQLPKDRFSAERLKGVDSTLKIQPAELGDSAVYLCASSLMNEQFFGPGTRLTVL.

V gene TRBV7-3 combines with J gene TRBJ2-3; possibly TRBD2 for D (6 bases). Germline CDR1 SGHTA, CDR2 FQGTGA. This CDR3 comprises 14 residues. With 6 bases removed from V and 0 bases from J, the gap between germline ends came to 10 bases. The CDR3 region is CASRASASTDTQYF. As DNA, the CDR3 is TGTGCCAGCAGGGCTAGCGCTAGCACAGATACGCAGTATTTT.

The CDR3 DNA reads as TGCGCCAGCAGCCAAGGGCAGATTCTGTACACCGGGGAGCTGTTTTTT. Protein product: CASSQGQILYTGELFF. The gene calls are TRBV4-1 and TRBJ2-2, with D unresolved. The germline V gene encodes CDR1 MGHRA and CDR2 YSYEKL. Trimming removed 1 base from V and 3 bases from J, with 12 bases in between. This CDR3 contains 16 residues.

The CDR3 spells CASSLGGAPYNEQFF. The CDR3, as DNA: TGTGCCAGCAGCTTGGGGGGAGCGCCTTACAATGAGCAGTTCTTC. The chain couples TRBV5-4 to TRBJ2-1, with D perhaps TRBD2 (5 bases). This CDR3 spans 15 amino acids. Germline V gene lookup returns CDR1 SGHNT and CDR2 YYREEE (reference sequence). Trimming cost V 0 bases and J 4 bases, with 11 bases left between them.

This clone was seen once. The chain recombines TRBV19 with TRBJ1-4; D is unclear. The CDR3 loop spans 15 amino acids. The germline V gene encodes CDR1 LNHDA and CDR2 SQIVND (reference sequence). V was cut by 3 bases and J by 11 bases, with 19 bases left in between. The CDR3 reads CASSMESIGIGKLFF. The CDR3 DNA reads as TGTGCCAGTAGTATGGAGAGCATCGGTATTGGGAAACTGTTTTTT. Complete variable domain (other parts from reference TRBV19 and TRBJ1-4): DGGITQSPKYLFRKEGQNVTLSCEQNLNHDAMYWYRQDPGQGLRLIYYSQIVNDFQKGDIAEGYSVSREKKESFPLTVTSAQKNPTAFYLCASSMESIGIGKLFFGSGTQLSVL.

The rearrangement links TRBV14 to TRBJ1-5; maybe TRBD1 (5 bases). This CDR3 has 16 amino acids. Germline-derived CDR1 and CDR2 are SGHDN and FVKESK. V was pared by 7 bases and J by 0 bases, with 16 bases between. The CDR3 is CASTQEDINSNQPQHF. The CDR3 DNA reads TGTGCCAGCACCCAGGAGGACATTAATAGCAATCAGCCCCAGCATTTT.

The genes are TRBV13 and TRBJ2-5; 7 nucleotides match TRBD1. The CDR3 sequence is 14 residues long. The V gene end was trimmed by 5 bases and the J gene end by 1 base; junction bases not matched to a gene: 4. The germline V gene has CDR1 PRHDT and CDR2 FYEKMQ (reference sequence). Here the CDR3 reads CASSPWDSQETQYF. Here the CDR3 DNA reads TGTGCCAGCAGCCCCTGGGACAGCCAAGAGACCCAGTACTTC.

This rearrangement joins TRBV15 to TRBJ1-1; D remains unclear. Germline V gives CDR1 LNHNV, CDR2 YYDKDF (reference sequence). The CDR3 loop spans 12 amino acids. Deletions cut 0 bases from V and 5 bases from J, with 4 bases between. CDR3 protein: CATSRETTEAFF. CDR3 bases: TGTGCCACCAGCAGAGAGACAACTGAAGCTTTCTTT.

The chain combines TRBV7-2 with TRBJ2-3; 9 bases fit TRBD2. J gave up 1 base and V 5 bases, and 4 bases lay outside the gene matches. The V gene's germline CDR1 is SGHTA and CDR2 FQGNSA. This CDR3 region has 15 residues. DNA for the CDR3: TGTGCCAGCAGCACCCGGACTAGCGGCACAGATACGCAGTATTTT. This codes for CASSTRTSGTDTQYF.

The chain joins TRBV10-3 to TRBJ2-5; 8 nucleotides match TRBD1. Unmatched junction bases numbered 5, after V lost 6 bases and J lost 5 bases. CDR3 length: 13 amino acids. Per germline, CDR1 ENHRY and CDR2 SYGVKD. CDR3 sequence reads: CAIRTGVGETQYF. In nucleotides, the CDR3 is TGTGCCATCAGGACAGGGGTCGGGGAGACCCAGTACTTC.